A single sample is the source of the 22 T cell receptor beta chains below, sequenced in a study of T cell changes during pregnancy in multiple sclerosis. Profiled with immunoSEQ multiplex PCR; TCRdb holds only in-frame clones, not every one. The sample shows 35,000 to 45,000 clones, around nine tenths of them seen only once. Sequences were derived from CD4+ T cells from peripheral blood mononuclear cells, sampled before pregnancy. The source of these receptors is a female donor with multiple sclerosis, enrolled in a pregnancy study.

The J gene is TRBJ1-2, the V gene TRBV5-4; 9 bases are shared with TRBD1. J lost 2 bases, V lost 4 bases, and 6 bases had no gene match. The CDR3 runs 15 residues. The germline V gene encodes CDR1 SGHNT and CDR2 YYREEE (reference sequence). CDR3 region: CASSTRQGENYGYTF. The CDR3 coding sequence is TGTGCCAGCAGCACCAGACAGGGGGAGAACTATGGCTACACCTTC.

The chain uses TRBV10-1 and TRBJ2-7; TRBD2 agrees at 7 bases. From germline, CDR1 is WNHNN and CDR2 SYGVQD (reference sequence). CDR3 length: 14 residues. The V and J ends lost 2 bases and 5 bases, in that order; junction bases with no gene match: 6. The CDR3 region is CASSERGLMHEQYF. CDR3 sequence (DNA): TGCGCCAGCAGTGAGCGGGGACTAATGCACGAGCAGTACTTC.

DNA of the CDR3: TGTGCCTGGAGTCCTCCAGGGGCGGAGAATTCACCCCTCCACTTT. Its translation: CAWSPPGAENSPLHF. The rearrangement joins TRBV30 to TRBJ1-6, with D possibly being TRBD1 (6 bases). This CDR3 spans 15 amino acids. Germline V gene data show CDR1 as GTSNPN and CDR2 as SVGIG (reference sequence). V was pared by 2 bases and J by 7 bases, with 15 bases between.

CDR3 sequence: CASSFSGGDSYEQYF. Written as DNA, the CDR3 is TGTGCCAGCAGTTTTAGCGGGGGTGACTCCTACGAGCAGTACTTC. This chain links TRBV7-2 with TRBJ2-7; 9 bases align to TRBD2. J lost 0 bases, V lost 6 bases, and 6 bases had no gene match. The CDR3 is 15 residues long. The germline gives CDR1 SGHTA, CDR2 FQGNSA.

The chain couples TRBV7-2 to TRBJ2-7; 7 nucleotides agree with TRBD1. The CDR3 spans 16 residues. CDR1 SGHTA and CDR2 FQGNSA come from the germline V gene. V shed 1 base, J shed 2 bases, and the junction held 8 bases outside the gene matches. CDR3 coding DNA: TGTGCCAGCAGCTTAGGGGCCGGGACAGTTCCCTACGAGCAGTACTTC. The encoded protein is CASSLGAGTVPYEQYF.

This rearrangement joins TRBV4-1 to TRBJ1-4, with D possibly being TRBD1 (5 bases). CDR1 and CDR2 from the germline V gene are MGHRA and YSYEKL. Trimming stripped 1 base from V and 3 bases from J, with 15 bases between. This CDR3 comprises 17 residues. CDR3 in DNA: TGCGCCAGCAGCCAAGTAGGGGAACGGAGAGCTAATGAAAAACTGTTTTTT. Protein product: CASSQVGERRANEKLFF.

The V and J genes are TRBV5-6 and TRBJ1-4, with D uncertain. From germline, CDR1 is SGHDT and CDR2 YYEEEE. CDR3 length: 13 amino acids. The V and J ends lost 5 bases and 15 bases respectively, with 20 bases between them. In DNA form, the CDR3 reads TGTGCCAGCAGATTGCGTCAAAAAGGGAGAATGTTTTTT. Translated: CASRLRQKGRMFF. Filled out from reference TRBV5-6 and TRBJ1-4, the complete variable domain reads DAGVTQSPTHLIKTRGQQVTLRCSPKSGHDTVSWYQQALGQGPQFIFQYYEEEERQRGNFPDRFSGHQFPNYSSELNVNALLLGDSALYLCASRLRQKGRMFFGSGTQLSVL.

V gene TRBV5-1 combines with J gene TRBJ1-3; no clear D. This CDR3 has 16 amino acids. CDR1 is SGHRS and CDR2 is YFSETQ in the germline V gene. The ends were cut back, 3 bases at V and 4 bases at J, with 17 bases in the middle. CDR3 nucleotides: TGCGCCAGCAGCTCGGGATCAGCCACCTTCGGAAACACCATATATTTT. Residues: CASSSGSATFGNTIYF.

The chain joins TRBV2 to TRBJ2-3, with a weak D call TRBD2 (5 bases). CDR3 length: 12 amino acids. The V gene's germline CDR1 is SNHLY and CDR2 FYNNEI. V was cut by 6 bases and J by 6 bases, with 10 bases left in between. CDR3 protein: CASRRETDTQYF. The CDR3 DNA sequence: TGTGCCAGCAGACGGGAAACTGATACGCAGTATTTT.

The chain employs TRBV4-3 and TRBJ1-1, with D hard to call. The CDR3 is 15 amino acids. CDR1 is LGHNA and CDR2 is YSLEER in the germline V gene. Trimming took 0 bases from V and 5 from J, leaving 13 bases between them. The CDR3 region is CASSQDGRYETEAFF. In DNA, the CDR3 is TGCGCCAGCAGCCAAGATGGCAGGTACGAGACTGAAGCTTTCTTT.

The gene calls are TRBV7-8 and TRBJ1-5; 9 bases align to TRBD1. The V segment lost 4 bases and the J segment 0 bases; nucleotides outside the gene matches: 13. This CDR3 spans 19 amino acids. The germline CDR1 and CDR2 sequences are SGHVS and FQNEAQ. The chain's CDR3 is CASSSLAGQGPYSNQPQHF. CDR3 nucleotide sequence: TGTGCCAGCAGCTCACTCGCGGGACAGGGTCCCTATAGCAATCAGCCCCAGCATTTT.

V usage is TRBV7-2 and J usage is TRBJ2-7; D is uncertain. With 1 base removed from V and 2 bases from J, the gap between germline ends came to 12 bases. This CDR3 is built from 15 residues. Germline V gene sequence: CDR1 SGHTA, CDR2 FQGNSA. CDR3 amino acids: CASSLGGIAAYEQYF. For the CDR3, the DNA is TGTGCCAGCAGCTTAGGCGGAATCGCGGCCTACGAGCAGTACTTC.

The chain uses TRBV5-8 and TRBJ1-4; no clear D gene. Germline V gene sequence: CDR1 SGHTS, CDR2 YDEGEE. With 0 bases removed from V and 3 bases from J, the gap between germline ends came to 6 bases. This CDR3 contains 14 residues. CDR3 sequence reads: CASSLGASNEKLFF. CDR3 DNA: TGTGCCAGCAGCTTGGGGGCCTCTAATGAAAAACTGTTTTTT.

This clone turned up a few times. This chain connects TRBV7-2 to TRBJ1-6, with D hard to call. Germline assignment: CDR1 SGHTA and CDR2 FQGNSA. Trimming took 5 bases from V and 10 from J, leaving 18 bases between them. This CDR3 region has 15 residues. The CDR3 spells CASSPIVSAGSPLHF. CDR3 nucleotides: TGTGCCAGCAGCCCAATCGTAAGCGCGGGGTCACCCCTCCACTTT.

The rearrangement joins TRBV5-1 to TRBJ2-7; 7 nucleotides line up with TRBD2. The CDR3 covers 16 residues. V lost 0 bases to trimming and J lost 6 bases; unmatched junction nucleotides: 12. Germline V gene sequence: CDR1 SGHRS, CDR2 YFSETQ. CDR3 DNA: TGCGCCAGCAGCTTGGGGTCTCTAGCGGTGACTCCCGAGCAGTACTTC. Protein: CASSLGSLAVTPEQYF.

The rearrangement joins TRBV4-3 to TRBJ1-6, with D tentatively TRBD1 (6 bases). Germline V gives CDR1 LGHNA, CDR2 YSLEER. The ends were cut back, 5 bases at V and 9 bases at J, with 14 bases in the middle. The CDR3 extends over 14 amino acids. The CDR3 region is CASSASYRVSPLHF. CDR3 DNA: TGCGCCAGCAGCGCAAGCTACAGGGTTTCACCCCTCCACTTT.

The chain carries TRBV9 and TRBJ2-5; 7 nucleotides line up with TRBD2. Looked up from germline, CDR1 is SGDLS and CDR2 is YYNGEE. This CDR3 region has 14 residues. V shed 0 bases and J 4 bases; nucleotides not matched to a gene: 3. The CDR3 reads CASSVVGEGETQYF. The CDR3, as DNA: TGTGCCAGCAGCGTAGTAGGGGAGGGAGAGACCCAGTACTTC.

The gene calls are TRBV9 and TRBJ2-3, with a possible D match to TRBD2 (7 bases). CDR3 size: 17 residues. V lost 5 bases and J 0 bases, leaving 19 bases between the germline ends. The germline CDR1 and CDR2 sequences are SGDLS and YYNGEE. CDR3 bases: TGTGCCAGCAGTCCCTGGGGGGAGGGGGGGAGCACAGATACGCAGTATTTT. Translation: CASSPWGEGGSTDTQYF.

This clone was observed a single time. V usage is TRBV7-9 and J usage is TRBJ2-3; possible D gene TRBD1, 6 bases. The germline V gene encodes CDR1 SEHNR and CDR2 FQNEAQ (reference sequence). Trimming removed 5 bases from V and 3 bases from J, with 12 bases in between. This CDR3 contains 14 residues. DNA for the CDR3: TGTGCCAGCAGCCCTAAGGGACAAACAGATACGCAGTATTTT. Amino acids: CASSPKGQTDTQYF.

There are a few counts of this clone. The genes are TRBV5-4 and TRBJ1-1, with D uncertain. V was cut by 4 bases and J by 7 bases, with 17 bases left in between. The CDR3 runs 14 residues. Germline lookup yields CDR1 SGHNT and CDR2 YYREEE (reference sequence). CDR3 DNA sequence: TGTGCCAGCAGCCGCCGGACTGGGGAGCTTGAAGCTTTCTTT. Amino acid sequence: CASSRRTGELEAFF.

The V gene is TRBV20-1, the J gene TRBJ1-2; D gene uncertain. The germline V gene has CDR1 DFQATT and CDR2 SNEGSKA (reference sequence). The CDR3 has 11 residues. Deletions cut 4 bases from V and 7 bases from J, with 10 bases between. This CDR3 is CSATPLAGYTF. CDR3 bases: TGCAGTGCTACGCCCCTGGCTGGCTACACCTTC.

This CDR3 reads CASSLGGVNEKLFF. Written as DNA, the CDR3 is TGTGCCAGCAGTTTAGGGGGGGTTAATGAAAAACTGTTTTTT. The chain is built from TRBV28 and TRBJ1-4, with D possibly TRBD1 on 5 matching bases. From germline, CDR1 is MDHEN and CDR2 SYDVKM. This CDR3 spans 14 amino acids. V was clipped by 2 bases and J by 4 bases, with 8 bases between them.